This T cell receptor (beta chain) appears in the sequencing data of a study of T cell responses to AZD1222 COVID-19 vaccine. Sequencing used immunoSEQ multiplex PCR; TCRdb keeps in-frame clones, though not all of them. The data show about 170,000 clones, approximately 90% seen once. CDR1 and CDR2 from the germline V gene are MNHNY and SVGAGI (reference sequence). CDR3 size: 15 residues. The germline V and J ends were trimmed by 6 bases and 6 bases, with 15 bases remaining between them. The chain joins TRBV6-6 to TRBJ1-6; D not resolved. This specimen was peripheral blood, taken 28 days after the second dose of the MenACWY control vaccine. The TCR sequence derives from an adult who received the MenACWY meningococcal vaccine as a control. Written as DNA, the CDR3 is TGTGCCAGCAGCCTACAACCCCCAAGTAATTCACCCCTCCACTTT. Protein product: CASSLQPPSNSPLHF.